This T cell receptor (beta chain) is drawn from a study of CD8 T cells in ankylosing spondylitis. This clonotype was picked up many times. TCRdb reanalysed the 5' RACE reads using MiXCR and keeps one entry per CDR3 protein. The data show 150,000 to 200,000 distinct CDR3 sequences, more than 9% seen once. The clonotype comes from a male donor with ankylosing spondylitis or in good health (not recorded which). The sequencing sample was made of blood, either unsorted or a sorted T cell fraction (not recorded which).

The CDR3 coding sequence is TGCGCCAGCAGCTTGGGACTATACACAGATACGCAGTATTTT. This sequence encodes CASSLGLYTDTQYF. The V gene is TRBV5-1, the J gene TRBJ2-3, with D maybe TRBD2 (5 bases). The CDR3 length is 14 residues. The V end lost 0 bases, the J end lost 2 bases, and 7 bases lay between the germline ends. The germline gives CDR1 SGHRS, CDR2 YFSETQ.